One sample yielded the 17 T cell receptor beta chains listed below, sequenced in a study of CD8 T cells in ankylosing spondylitis. TCRdb ran MiXCR on the 5' RACE reads and lists one entry per CDR3 protein. The sample holds under 150,000 distinct CDR3 sequences, 9.3% seen once. Sequencing input: blood, either unsorted or a sorted T cell fraction (not recorded which). The receptors were sampled from a male donor with ankylosing spondylitis or in good health (not recorded which).

Ten or more counts support this clonotype. The chain joins TRBV7-9 to TRBJ1-3, with D uncertain. V dropped 3 bases and J dropped 0 bases, with 9 bases sitting between them. Germline assignment: CDR1 SEHNR and CDR2 FQNEAQ (reference sequence). The CDR3 covers 15 residues. The CDR3 DNA follows: TGTGCCAGCAGCTTTTTGAGCACCTCTGGAAACACCATATATTTT. The encoded protein is CASSFLSTSGNTIYF.

Ten or more counts support this clonotype. This chain connects TRBV10-3 to TRBJ2-3; either TRBD1 or TRBD2 may fit D (5 bases each). There are 14 residues in the CDR3. V was trimmed by 7 bases and J by 4 bases, leaving 15 bases between them. The germline gives CDR1 ENHRY, CDR2 SYGVKD. CDR3 loop: CAIKWDGDADTQYF. The CDR3 DNA sequence: TGTGCCATCAAGTGGGACGGGGATGCAGATACGCAGTATTTT.

This clonotype was seen at least ten times. The rearrangement links TRBV24-1 to TRBJ2-2; D is possibly TRBD2 (6 bases). The V gene lost 3 bases and the J gene lost 4 bases, with 11 bases spanning the gap. In germline, CDR1 is KGHDR, CDR2 SFDVKD. The CDR3 length is 15 residues. CDR3 residues: CATSDAGLGTGELFF. CDR3 bases: TGTGCCACCAGTGATGCGGGGCTTGGCACCGGGGAGCTGTTTTTT.

Many counts were recorded for this clonotype. The CDR3 DNA follows: TGTGCCAGCAGCATAGTGGGGAAGCAGTTCTTC. This encodes CASSIVGKQFF. This chain connects TRBV27 to TRBJ2-1, with D uncertain. The germline V and J ends were trimmed by 6 bases and 11 bases, with 11 bases remaining between them. The CDR3 is made up of 11 amino acids. Germline CDR1 reads MNHEY; CDR2 reads SMNVEV (reference sequence).

In this sample, this clonotype turned up many times. A read error may produce the germline difference seen at one junction end. The gene calls are TRBV7-2 and TRBJ2-3; TRBD2 aligns across 8 bases. CDR1 and CDR2 from the germline V gene are SGHTA and FQGNSA. The CDR3 runs to 15 residues. The CDR3 loop reads CASSLAGIPTDTQYF. The CDR3 region has the DNA TGTGCCAGCAGCCTAGCGGGCATACCCACAGATACGCAGTATTTT.

The V and J genes are TRBV3-1 and TRBJ2-1, with TRBD1 matching over 7 bases. The CDR3 is 17 residues long. V shed 8 bases and J 4 bases; nucleotides not matched to a gene: 17. Germline V gene data show CDR1 as LGHDT and CDR2 as YNNKEL (reference sequence). The CDR3 loop is CASCPRFTGAEYNEQFF. CDR3 bases: TGTGCCAGCTGCCCTCGCTTTACAGGGGCCGAGTACAATGAGCAGTTCTTC.

This clonotype came up many times. The V and J genes are TRBV6-2 or TRBV6-3 and TRBJ2-5, with D possibly TRBD2 on 5 matching bases. The CDR3 has 15 amino acids. Germline-derived CDR1 and CDR2 are MNHEY and SVGEGT. The germline V and J ends were trimmed by 2 bases and 4 bases, with 14 bases remaining between them. Here the CDR3 DNA reads TGTGCCAGCAGTTACACACGGGGATCTGGAGAGACCCAGTACTTC. Translated: CASSYTRGSGETQYF.

This clonotype was recorded at least ten times. The chain has TRBV29-1 and TRBJ2-1, with TRBD1 matching over 7 bases. This CDR3 has 14 residues. The junction had 6 bases not matched to a gene; V was cut back by 7 bases and J by 0 bases. Germline V gene data show CDR1 as SQVTM and CDR2 as ANQGSEA. The CDR3 region is CSAGQTSSYNEQFF. As DNA, the CDR3 is TGCAGCGCGGGACAGACGAGCTCCTACAATGAGCAGTTCTTC.

This clonotype appeared many times. The chain carries TRBV29-1 and TRBJ1-1; a possible D gene is TRBD1 (5 bases). CDR3 length: 19 amino acids. With 4 bases removed from V and 4 bases from J, the gap between germline ends came to 31 bases. Germline V lookup: CDR1 SQVTM, CDR2 ANQGSEA. CDR3 coding DNA: TGCAGCGTTGTTCTAAGGGGATATAGGGATCAAGGGGAGTCCACTGAAGCTTTCTTT. Its translation: CSVVLRGYRDQGESTEAFF. Variable domain in full (rest from reference TRBV29-1 and TRBJ1-1): SAVISQKPSRDICQRGTSLTIQCQVDSQVTMMFWYRQQPGQSLTLIATANQGSEATYESGFVIDKFPISRPNLTFSTLTVSNMSPEDSSIYLCSVVLRGYRDQGESTEAFFGQGTRLTVV.

In this sample, this clonotype turned up a few times. V usage is TRBV9 and J usage is TRBJ2-5; D perhaps matches TRBD2 (6 bases). The CDR3 extends over 16 amino acids. CDR1 SGDLS and CDR2 YYNGEE come from the germline V gene. V was shortened by 2 bases and J by 5 bases, with 19 bases between the two germline ends. CDR3 region: CASSVGRAGFFETQYF. CDR3 DNA sequence: TGTGCCAGCAGCGTGGGGCGCGCGGGATTCTTTGAGACCCAGTACTTC.

Only a few counts were recorded for this clonotype. The chain recombines TRBV5-6 with TRBJ2-1, with TRBD2 matching over 8 bases. Germline V gene sequence: CDR1 SGHDT, CDR2 YYEEEE. V lost 2 bases and J lost 6; bases outside the gene matches: 7. This CDR3 is 15 amino acids long. CDR3 sequence (DNA): TGTGCCAGCAGCTTTGGGACTAGGAGTCTCAATGAGCAGTTCTTC. This sequence encodes CASSFGTRSLNEQFF.

This clonotype was seen many times. J is TRBJ2-7 and V is TRBV20-1, with 10 bases matching TRBD2. V was clipped by 5 bases and J by 3 bases; unmatched bases: 7. Germline values: CDR1 DFQATT, CDR2 SNEGSKA (reference sequence). This CDR3 is 14 amino acids long. CDR3 amino acids: CSARKPSGSYEQYF. The DNA for the CDR3 is TGCAGTGCTCGGAAACCTAGCGGGAGCTACGAGCAGTACTTC.

In this sample, this clonotype turned up many times. The V gene is TRBV20-1, the J gene TRBJ2-3; D is possibly TRBD2 (5 bases). Between the trimmed V and J ends, which lost 3 bases and 4 bases, there was a span of 11 bases. Germline V gene lookup returns CDR1 DFQATT and CDR2 SNEGSKA (reference sequence). This CDR3 is built from 13 residues. In DNA form, the CDR3 reads TGCAGTGCTAGCGAGAGGGTTCCAGATACGCAGTATTTT. It is translated as CSASERVPDTQYF.

This clonotype has a count of ten or more. The V call is TRBV5-1, the J call TRBJ1-2, with D tentatively TRBD1 (5 bases). Between the trimmed V and J ends, which lost 0 bases and 5 bases, there was a span of 11 bases. The germline gives CDR1 SGHRS, CDR2 YFSETQ. This CDR3 contains 14 residues. CDR3 amino acids: CASSLGTNPYGYTF. CDR3 nucleotide sequence: TGCGCCAGCAGCTTGGGGACAAACCCTTATGGCTACACCTTC.

This clonotype came up a few times. The rearrangement links TRBV11-2 to TRBJ2-4, with D perhaps TRBD1 (6 bases). Trimming left V 10 bases short and J 8 bases short, with 18 bases between. This CDR3 region has 13 residues. Germline V lookup: CDR1 SGHAT, CDR2 FQNNGV. The CDR3 sequence: CATRKTRGHIQYF. The DNA of the CDR3 is TGTGCCACCCGAAAGACCAGGGGACACATTCAGTACTTC. Filled out from reference TRBV11-2 and TRBJ2-4, the complete variable domain reads EAGVAQSPRYKIIEKRQSVAFWCNPISGHATLYWYQQILGQGPKLLIQFQNNGVVDDSQLPKDRFSAERLKGVDSTLKIQPAKLEDSAVYLCATRKTRGHIQYFGAGTRLSVL.

This clonotype has only a few counts. The rearrangement joins TRBV6-1 to TRBJ2-3; TRBD2 matches 9 bases. With V trimmed by 5 bases and J by 3 bases, 9 bases remained unmatched. Germline loops: CDR1 MNHNS, CDR2 SASEGT. The CDR3 length is 16 residues. The CDR3 nucleotides read TGTGCCAGCAGTAGGTCCGGCGGGAGGGTGACAGATACGCAGTATTTT. Its protein is CASSRSGGRVTDTQYF.

Many counts were recorded for this clonotype. The gene calls are TRBV4-2 and TRBJ2-5; TRBD2 might be the D (6 bases). Germline lookup yields CDR1 LGHNA and CDR2 YNFKEQ. The CDR3 has 16 residues. Between the trimmed V and J ends, which lost 1 base and 4 bases, there was a span of 16 bases. The CDR3 protein is CASSQVGGELPETQYF. The CDR3 bases are TGTGCCAGCAGCCAAGTAGGCGGGGAGTTACCAGAGACCCAGTACTTC.